The next 18 T cell receptor beta chains were all read from a single sample in a study of T cells in Graves' hyperthyroidism and ophthalmopathy. What was amplified from RNA transcripts were TCR beta CDR3 regions. HTBI primers were used for first-round RT-PCR of the TCR CDR3. TCRdb reprocessed the multiplex PCR reads via MiXCR and lists one record per CDR3 protein. The sample has roughly 500,000 distinct CDR3 sequences, 15% to 20% seen once. Input material: blood. The receptor source for this set is a woman aged 25 to 39 with Graves' ophthalmopathy.

The chain is built from TRBV19 and TRBJ2-1; D remains ambiguous. Germline CDR1 and CDR2: LNHDA and SQIVND (reference sequence). The CDR3 has 13 amino acids. V was pared by 3 bases and J by 10 bases, with 13 bases between. In nucleotides, the CDR3 is TGTGCCAGTAGTATTCAGGCCGTCGGGGAGCAGTTCTTC. Residues: CASSIQAVGEQFF.

This clonotype was found a few times. Possible read error: a much larger clone is one base away. V gene TRBV7-8 combines with J gene TRBJ2-5; D remains unclear. V was trimmed by 3 bases and J by 3 bases, leaving 2 bases between them. In germline, CDR1 is SGHVS, CDR2 FQNEAQ. The CDR3 is 11 residues long. The CDR3 region is CASSFKETQYF. CDR3 DNA sequence: TGTGCCAGCAGCTTCAAAGAGACCCAGTACTTC.

This rearrangement joins TRBV5-1 to TRBJ2-1; 7 nucleotides agree with TRBD1. Germline V lookup: CDR1 SGHRS, CDR2 YFSETQ. V lost 4 bases, J lost 9 bases, and 16 bases stayed unmatched. This CDR3 spans 16 amino acids. The CDR3 spells CASSPSSGTVTTEQFF. CDR3 nucleotide sequence: TGCGCCAGCAGCCCGTCATCCGGGACAGTCACTACTGAGCAGTTCTTC.

This chain connects TRBV13 to TRBJ2-1; D possibly corresponds to TRBD1 (5 bases). Germline CDR1 PRHDT, CDR2 FYEKMQ (reference sequence). CDR3 size: 15 residues. V was clipped by 5 bases and J by 1 base, with 12 bases between them. CDR3 coding DNA: TGTGCCAGCAGCCCAAGGACAATGTCCTACAATGAGCAGTTCTTC. The encoded protein is CASSPRTMSYNEQFF. Combining the CDR3 with reference TRBV13 and TRBJ2-1 gives the whole variable domain AAGVIQSPRHLIKEKRETATLKCYPIPRHDTVYWYQQGPGQDPQFLISFYEKMQSDKGSIPDRFSAQQFSDYHSELNMSSLELGDSALYFCASSPRTMSYNEQFFGPGTRLTVL.

This rearrangement joins TRBV4-1 to TRBJ1-5; D is unclear. Germline values: CDR1 MGHRA, CDR2 YSYEKL. CDR3 size: 14 residues. V was shortened by 0 bases and J by 9 bases, with 12 bases between the two germline ends. This CDR3 is CASSQELAFWPQHF. In DNA, the CDR3 is TGCGCCAGCAGCCAAGAATTGGCGTTTTGGCCCCAGCATTTT.

This clonotype was seen many times. The chain combines TRBV29-1 with TRBJ2-3, with D perhaps being TRBD1 or TRBD2 (6 bases each). V was cut by 6 bases and J by 6 bases, with 19 bases left in between. From germline, CDR1 is SQVTM and CDR2 ANQGSEA. This CDR3 is 14 amino acids long. In DNA form, the CDR3 reads TGCAGCGTCCACACAGGGACTGGCGAGGATACGCAGTATTTT. This sequence encodes CSVHTGTGEDTQYF.

This clonotype was counted ten times or more. The chain carries TRBV20-1 and TRBJ2-5; D gene ambiguous. The CDR3 has 10 amino acids. Germline assignment: CDR1 DFQATT and CDR2 SNEGSKA (reference sequence). The V and J ends lost 4 bases and 4 bases respectively, with 4 bases between them. CDR3: CSATSETQYF. For the CDR3, the DNA is TGCAGTGCTACTTCAGAGACCCAGTACTTC.

This chain uses TRBV20-1 with TRBJ2-5; D not resolved. The CDR3 totals 12 residues. Germline values: CDR1 DFQATT, CDR2 SNEGSKA (reference sequence). Trimming stripped 2 bases from V and 5 bases from J, with 9 bases between. The CDR3 reads CSARNGWETQYF. Here the CDR3 DNA reads TGCAGTGCTAGAAATGGTTGGGAGACCCAGTACTTC.

The rearrangement joins TRBV25-1 to TRBJ1-1; 7 bases match TRBD1. Germline-derived CDR1 and CDR2 are MGHDK and SYGVNS. V dropped 1 base and J dropped 7; count of bases not matched to a gene: 3. The CDR3 contains 13 residues. CDR3 amino acids: CASSESGTDEAFF. CDR3 bases: TGTGCCAGCAGTGAATCAGGGACAGATGAAGCTTTCTTT. The whole variable domain, remainder taken from reference TRBV25-1 and TRBJ1-1, is EADIYQTPRYLVIGTGKKITLECSQTMGHDKMYWYQQDPGMELHLIHYSYGVNSTEKGDLSSESTVSRIRTEHFPLTLESARPSHTSQYLCASSESGTDEAFFGQGTRLTVV.

Only a few counts were recorded for this clonotype. The rearrangement uses TRBV6-1 and TRBJ2-7; 7 nucleotides agree with TRBD1. This CDR3 is built from 15 residues. Trimming cost V 6 bases and J 0 bases; bases outside gene matches: 8. CDR1 is MNHNS and CDR2 is SASEGT in the germline V gene. This CDR3 reads CASSTGERSSYEQYF. CDR3 sequence (DNA): TGTGCCAGCAGCACAGGGGAACGAAGCTCCTACGAGCAGTACTTC.

This clonotype was counted many times. The chain joins TRBV20-1 to TRBJ2-7; 12 bases line up with TRBD2. CDR1 is DFQATT and CDR2 is SNEGSKA in the germline V gene (reference sequence). This CDR3 region has 14 residues. V was clipped by 6 bases and J by 7 bases; unmatched bases: 10. This chain's CDR3 is CSAIPTSGSEEQYF. Written as DNA, the CDR3 is TGCAGTGCCATCCCGACTAGCGGGAGTGAGGAGCAGTACTTC.

This clonotype was picked up many times. The chain joins TRBV20-1 to TRBJ2-5; weak D call: TRBD2 (6 bases). Germline CDR1 is DFQATT and CDR2 is SNEGSKA (reference sequence). CDR3 length: 14 residues. V was shortened by 3 bases and J by 4 bases, with 15 bases between the two germline ends. The CDR3 spells CSARALGTPETQYF. DNA for the CDR3: TGCAGTGCTAGGGCCCTGGGGACTCCAGAGACCCAGTACTTC.

The chain uses TRBV30 and TRBJ2-7, with D possibly being TRBD2 (5 bases). Trimming stripped 2 bases from V and 10 bases from J, with 12 bases between. CDR3 length: 11 residues. Germline CDR1 reads GTSNPN; CDR2 reads SVGIG (reference sequence). The CDR3 region is CAWSQRAEQYF. The CDR3 bases are TGTGCCTGGAGTCAGAGGGCAGAACAGTACTTC.

The chain joins TRBV11-2 to TRBJ2-3, with 9 bases aligning to TRBD2. This CDR3 is built from 17 residues. The V gene end was trimmed by 1 base and the J gene end by 3 bases; junction bases not matched to a gene: 8. Germline V CDR1 and CDR2: SGHAT, FQNNGV. CDR3 sequence (DNA): TGTGCCAGCAGCTTAGGTCCTTGGACTAGCGATACAGATACGCAGTATTTT. It translates to CASSLGPWTSDTDTQYF.

This clonotype occurred a few times. The chain carries TRBV20-1 and TRBJ2-7, with 11 bases fitting TRBD2. Germline V gives CDR1 DFQATT, CDR2 SNEGSKA (reference sequence). The V gene end was trimmed by 3 bases and the J gene end by 5 bases; junction bases not matched to a gene: 6. The CDR3 is made up of 14 amino acids. The DNA of the CDR3 is TGCAGTGCTAGTCGACTAGCGGGAATAAACGAGCAGTACTTC. Protein: CSASRLAGINEQYF.

This clonotype was detected many times. The CDR3 DNA reads as TGTGCCAGCGGCGGGACTCCCTACGAGCAGTACTTC. This codes for CASGGTPYEQYF. J is TRBJ2-7 and V is TRBV11-2, with a possible D match to TRBD2 (6 bases). This CDR3 spans 12 amino acids. V was cut by 8 bases and J by 2 bases, with 10 bases left in between. Germline V CDR1 and CDR2: SGHAT, FQNNGV.

The sample holds many counts of this clonotype. The J gene is TRBJ2-3, the V gene TRBV28; tentatively, D is TRBD2 (6 bases). The V gene's germline CDR1 is MDHEN and CDR2 SYDVKM. Trimming removed 6 bases from V and 0 bases from J, with 19 bases in between. This CDR3 is 17 amino acids long. CDR3 protein: CASSGVSGYTSTDTQYF. In nucleotides, the CDR3 is TGTGCCAGCAGCGGAGTTAGCGGATACACTAGCACAGATACGCAGTATTTT.

This chain joins TRBV14 and TRBJ2-7; D gene ambiguous. V was trimmed by 6 bases and J by 5 bases, leaving 11 bases between them. Germline V gene data show CDR1 as SGHDN and CDR2 as FVKESK. The CDR3 runs to 12 residues. DNA of the CDR3: TGTGCCAGCAGACGTCGACCCGACGAGCAGTACTTC. Amino acid sequence: CASRRRPDEQYF.